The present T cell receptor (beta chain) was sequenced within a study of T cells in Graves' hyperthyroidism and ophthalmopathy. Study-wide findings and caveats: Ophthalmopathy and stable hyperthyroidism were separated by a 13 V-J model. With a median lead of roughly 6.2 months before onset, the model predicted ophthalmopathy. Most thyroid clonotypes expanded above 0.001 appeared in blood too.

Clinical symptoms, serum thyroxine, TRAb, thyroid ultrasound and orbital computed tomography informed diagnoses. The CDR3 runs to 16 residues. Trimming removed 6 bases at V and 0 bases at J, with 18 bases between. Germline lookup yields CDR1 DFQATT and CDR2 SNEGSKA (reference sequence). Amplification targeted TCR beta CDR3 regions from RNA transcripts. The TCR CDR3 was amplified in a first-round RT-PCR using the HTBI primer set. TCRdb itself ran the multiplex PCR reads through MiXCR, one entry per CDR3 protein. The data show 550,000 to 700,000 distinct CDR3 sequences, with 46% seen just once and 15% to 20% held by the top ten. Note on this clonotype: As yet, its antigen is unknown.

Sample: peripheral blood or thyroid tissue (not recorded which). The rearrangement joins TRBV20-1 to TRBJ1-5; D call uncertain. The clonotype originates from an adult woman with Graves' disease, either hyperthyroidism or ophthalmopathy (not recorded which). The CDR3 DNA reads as TGCAGTGCCAGTAGTTGGTCAAGTTATAGCAATCAGCCCCAGCATTTT. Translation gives CSASSWSSYSNQPQHF.